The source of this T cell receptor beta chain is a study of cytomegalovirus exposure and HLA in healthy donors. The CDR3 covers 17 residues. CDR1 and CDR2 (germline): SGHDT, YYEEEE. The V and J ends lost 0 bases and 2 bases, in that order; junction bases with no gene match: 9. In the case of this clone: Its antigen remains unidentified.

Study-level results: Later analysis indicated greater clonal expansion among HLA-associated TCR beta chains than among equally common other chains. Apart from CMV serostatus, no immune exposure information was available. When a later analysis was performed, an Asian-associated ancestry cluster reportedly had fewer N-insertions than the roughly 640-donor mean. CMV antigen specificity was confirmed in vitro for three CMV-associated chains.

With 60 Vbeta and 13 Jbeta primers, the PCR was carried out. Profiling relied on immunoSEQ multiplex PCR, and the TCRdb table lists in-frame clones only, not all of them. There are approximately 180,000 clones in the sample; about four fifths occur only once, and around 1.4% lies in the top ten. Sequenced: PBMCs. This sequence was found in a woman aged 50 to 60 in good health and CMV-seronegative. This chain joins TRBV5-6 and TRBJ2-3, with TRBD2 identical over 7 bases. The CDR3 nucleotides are TGTGCCAGCAGCTTGGCGTCGGAGCGGGAATTCACAGATACGCAGTATTTT. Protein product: CASSLASEREFTDTQYF.